The present T cell receptor beta chain was sequenced within a study of T-cell reconstitution after alpha-beta-depleted transplantation in children. Preparation of the TCRbeta library used unique molecular identifiers. TCRdb ran MiXCR on the PCR reads and lists one entry per CDR3 protein. This sample yields some 830,000 distinct CDR3 sequences, of which 16% are seen a single time; 5% belongs to the top ten. CDR3 size: 12 residues. The germline V and J ends were trimmed by 4 bases and 12 bases, with 14 bases remaining between them. The germline V gene encodes CDR1 SGHDT and CDR2 YYEEEE. Sample: PBMCs, mostly from graft donor cells, taken 360 days after TCRalphabeta/CD19-depleted stem cell transplant. This receptor was identified in a male patient between 5 and 17 years old who had a stem cell transplant for acute lymphoblastic leukemia, so the T cells may come from the graft donor. The rearrangement links TRBV5-6 to TRBJ2-1, with a possible D match to TRBD2 (5 bases). The CDR3 DNA is TGTGCCAGCAGCATTTCAACGGGATGGCAGTTCTTC. Translation: CASSISTGWQFF.